This TCR beta chain was sequenced for a study of T cell responses to AZD1222 COVID-19 vaccine. The table came from immunoSEQ multiplex PCR; TCRdb's copy has only in-frame clones and leaves some out. The data contain 140,000 to 150,000 clones, under 95% of them singletons. The CDR3 totals 15 residues. V lost 0 bases and J lost 6; bases outside the gene matches: 5. CDR1 and CDR2 from the germline V gene are LGHNA and YNFKEQ. On this clone: Antigen: not known.

Study findings and constraints: Clonal diversity may have been underestimated in mostly white British donors. Spike-spanning, vaccine-associated CD4 TCRs were dominant at 160-218 and 743-854.

This chain connects TRBV4-2 to TRBJ2-7; 10 bases agree with TRBD1. This specimen consisted of peripheral blood, obtained on day 0 of AZD1222 vaccination. This clonotype was obtained from an adult in good health. Written as DNA, the CDR3 is TGTGCCAGCAGCCAAGACTCGGGACAGGGGCGCGAGCAGTACTTC. Amino acids: CASSQDSGQGREQYF.